Presented here are 6 T cell receptor beta chains from one specimen sequenced in a study of cytomegalovirus exposure and HLA in healthy donors. This PCR relied on a set of 60 Vbeta primers and 13 Jbeta primers. Only in-frame clones appear in the TCRdb table, and some are missing; sequencing was by immunoSEQ multiplex PCR. The sample shows about 91,000 clones, around 80% of them seen only once. The sequenced material came from PBMCs. The receptors originated from a male donor in good health and CMV-seropositive.

A single count supports this clone. The chain recombines TRBV19 with TRBJ2-7; 7 bases match TRBD1. This CDR3 is 15 amino acids long. The germline V gene has CDR1 LNHDA and CDR2 SQIVND (reference sequence). V was clipped by 5 bases and J by 4 bases; unmatched bases: 11. This chain's CDR3 is CASSARQGNQYEQYF. In nucleotides, the CDR3 is TGTGCCAGTAGTGCGAGACAGGGCAACCAGTACGAGCAGTACTTC. Full variable domain (rest looked up from reference TRBV19 and TRBJ2-7): DGGITQSPKYLFRKEGQNVTLSCEQNLNHDAMYWYRQDPGQGLRLIYYSQIVNDFQKGDIAEGYSVSREKKESFPLTVTSAQKNPTAFYLCASSARQGNQYEQYFGPGTRLTVT.

The chain uses TRBV18 and TRBJ2-3, with D unclear. The CDR3 consists of 15 residues. Germline CDR1 is KGHSH and CDR2 is LQKENI. The V end was cut by 2 bases, the J end by 6 bases, with 15 bases between. In DNA, the CDR3 is TGTGCCAGCTCACCATTCAATGCTGAGTCGGATACGCAGTATTTT. This gives the protein CASSPFNAESDTQYF.

Here the CDR3 DNA reads TGCACCAGCAGCCAGGCCGGGACTAGCGGGTTATACAATGAGCAGTTCTTC. Translating gives CTSSQAGTSGLYNEQFF. This chain connects TRBV1 to TRBJ2-1; TRBD2, the D gene given by the table, was not confirmed from the DNA. TRBV1 is a known pseudogene. This CDR3 has 17 residues.

CDR3 coding DNA: TGTGCCAGCAGGTCTTCAGGCCAGCGGGGGGGCTTAAGGCAGTTCTTC. Translation gives CASRSSGQRGGLRQFF. The rearrangement uses TRBV2 and TRBJ2-1; 10 nucleotides align to TRBD2. Per the germline V gene, CDR1 is SNHLY and CDR2 is FYNNEI. CDR3 length: 16 residues. J gave up 12 bases and V 6 bases, and 17 bases lay outside the gene matches.

The chain is built from TRBV7-9 and TRBJ2-1; perhaps TRBD1 as D (5 bases). Germline V lookup: CDR1 SEHNR, CDR2 FQNEAQ (reference sequence). V dropped 5 bases and J dropped 6 bases, with 20 bases sitting between them. This CDR3 spans 16 amino acids. Here the CDR3 DNA reads TGTGCCAGCAGCCCCCAGGTCGTGGACATGGCCAATGAGCAGTTCTTC. Amino acids: CASSPQVVDMANEQFF.

The V gene is TRBV30, the J gene TRBJ1-1; 7 positions agree with TRBD1. Looked up from germline, CDR1 is GTSNPN and CDR2 is SVGIG (reference sequence). The CDR3 loop spans 13 amino acids. V dropped 2 bases and J dropped 4; count of bases not matched to a gene: 4. CDR3 DNA: TGTGCCTGGAGTCTCCGGGACAGCACTGAAGCTTTCTTT. Translated: CAWSLRDSTEAFF.